This T cell receptor beta chain was profiled in a study of T cell repertoires in cytomegalovirus infection (dated by TCRdb to between 2018 and 2021). About the investigation overall: The peptide stimulations were aimed at well-studied HLA-B-restricted epitopes as well as recently identified HLA-C-restricted CMV epitopes, whose presentation resists viral immunomodulation. Because public TCR beta signatures pointed to carriage of CMV infection together with the matching HLA type, the HLA type of each donor mattered for the analysis.

TCRdb shows the sequencer as Illumina HiSeq 1500. TCRdb redid the processing of the public reads, applying fastp at Q25 and MiXCR, and retained in-frame beta chains. Entries that share a CDR3 protein sequence are merged under the most common genes and DNA. Recorded for this sample are 800,000 to 950,000 distinct CDR3 sequences; approximately 32% of them occurred a single time. Over 10% of the sample lies in the top ten. Overall study outcomes, separate from this receptor: In both this cohort and an independent cohort of several hundred donors, the cumulative frequency of public TCR beta family members distinguished carriers of CMV infection plus the relevant HLA type. The ex vivo response was dominated by HLA-C-restricted CMV-specific TCR beta clonotypes, which also provided the single most frequent clonotype in two of eight donors.

Reading the label with the study, this specimen's treatment or condition is: in vitro stimulation with specific CMV peptide epitopes to enrich CMV-specific T cells. This clonotype was counted once. The target of this receptor is not known. No much larger clonotype is one base removed from it; base qualities were not supplied. Evidence from a single read is weak. The specimen comprised cultured CD8+ T cells from PBMCs, sampled from culture after CMV antigen stimulation. The TCR was taken from a human donor in good health (CMV status not recorded). Some clones in this sample may be carry-over from other donors' samples.

The DNA sequence reads TGTGCCAGCAGTTACTTGCCCGGGAAGAGCCTCTCCTACGAGCAGTACTTC. Protein translation: CASSYLPGKSLSYEQYF. The receptor chain draws on TRBV6-6 and TRBJ2-7, with a tentative D gene TRBD2 over 5 matching bases. Measured from the cysteine to the phenylalanine, the CDR3 is 17 residues long. This entry keeps only the CDR3 DNA: 51 bases, framed from base 1. The germline V gene (reference sequence) provides CDR1 MNHNY and CDR2 SVGAGI. Trimming removed 1 base from V and 0 bases from J, leaving 16 bases between the germline ends.